Listed below are T cell receptor beta chains from one sample, sequenced in a study of Ad26.COV2.S vaccination and SARS-CoV-2 variants. Some clones are missing from TCRdb's copy, which holds only in-frame ones; the method was immunoSEQ multiplex PCR. The top ten clones hold nearly 7.5% of a sample with 380,000 or so clones, 83% of them seen once. The starting material was peripheral blood, obtained in a trial of Ad26.COV2.S vaccine versus placebo. The receptors were gathered from a person aged 18-60 years who received the Ad26.COV2.S COVID-19 vaccine or a placebo. Both conserved end residues are part of each CDR3. Fields, in order: V gene, D gene, J gene, CDR3 length, clone size, CDR3 protein, CDR3 DNA. D genes are given only for firm matches. For some rows the clone size is stated as once, few or many, or as a class when expanded; others skip it.

TRBV25-1	.	TRBJ2-6	12	once	CASMAGANVLTF	TGTGCCAGCATGGCTGGGGCCAACGTCCTGACTTTC
TRBV6-2/TRBV6-3	TRBD1	TRBJ2-1	15	.	CASSWDRGLYNEQFF	TGTGCCAGCAGCTGGGACAGGGGACTCTACAATGAGCAGTTCTTC
TRBV29-1	TRBD2	TRBJ2-5	14	.	CSVVASGGGETQYF	TGCAGCGTTGTGGCTAGCGGGGGGGGAGAGACCCAGTACTTC
TRBV2	TRBD1	TRBJ1-1	15	.	CASSEFRGPGTEAFF	TGTGCCAGCAGTGAATTTAGGGGGCCGGGAACTGAAGCTTTCTTT
TRBV19	.	TRBJ1-2	15	.	CASSIRSPRSYGYTF	TGTGCCAGTAGTATAAGAAGCCCCAGGAGCTATGGCTACACCTTC
TRBV27	.	TRBJ1-2	13	.	CASSLSGTYGYTF	TGTGCCAGCAGTTTATCCGGGACGTATGGCTACACCTTC
TRBV13	.	TRBJ2-7	13	.	CASSLRTAYEQYF	TGTGCCAGCAGCTTGAGGACGGCTTACGAGCAGTACTTC
TRBV7-6	.	TRBJ2-7	16	.	CASSPTGLSGSYEQYF	TGTGCCAGCAGCCCCACGGGCTTATCAGGATCCTACGAGCAGTACTTC
TRBV5-4	.	TRBJ1-2	13	.	CASSLVRVGGYTF	TGTGCCAGCAGCTTGGTTCGGGTCGGGGGCTACACCTTC
TRBV7-2	TRBD1	TRBJ1-1	16	.	CASSPWDRTGVTEAFF	TGTGCCAGCAGCCCCTGGGATAGGACAGGGGTAACTGAAGCTTTCTTT
TRBV30	TRBD1	TRBJ2-5	13	.	CAWSVTGGQTQYF	TGTGCCTGGAGTGTAACAGGGGGACAGACCCAGTACTTC
TRBV4-2	TRBD2	TRBJ2-1	19	once	CASSYRTSGGAPDRNEQFF	TGTGCCAGCAGCTATAGGACTAGCGGGGGGGCCCCCGATAGGAATGAGCAGTTCTTC
TRBV4-1	TRBD1	TRBJ1-4	17	.	CASSQPRGGALNEKLFF	TGCGCCAGCAGCCAACCCAGGGGGGGCGCACTTAATGAAAAACTGTTTTTT
TRBV5-1	TRBD2	TRBJ2-1	16	.	CASSLAGLAGGNEQFF	TGCGCCAGCAGCTTGGCAGGACTAGCGGGAGGCAATGAGCAGTTCTTC
TRBV18	.	TRBJ2-7	13	.	CASSPPTDHEQYF	TGTGCCAGCTCACCACCGACGGACCACGAGCAGTACTTC
TRBV12-2	.	TRBJ2-7	13	once	CASRPKSSYEQYF	TGTGCAAGTCGCCCCAAGTCCTCCTACGAGCAGTACTTC
TRBV6-6	TRBD2	TRBJ2-1	15	.	CASSPGTSGLNEQFF	TGTGCCAGCAGTCCCGGGACTAGTGGGTTGAATGAGCAGTTCTTC
TRBV2	.	TRBJ1-1	12	few	CASSKENTEAFF	TGTGCCAGCAGTAAAGAGAACACTGAAGCTTTCTTT
TRBV28	TRBD1	TRBJ1-1	14	.	CASSPRTGAVEAFF	TGTGCCAGCAGTCCTCGGACAGGGGCCGTCGAAGCTTTCTTT
TRBV30	.	TRBJ1-5	17	.	CAWSSLHGGWSNQPQHF	TGTGCCTGGAGTTCTCTCCACGGGGGCTGGAGCAATCAGCCCCAGCATTTT
TRBV2	.	TRBJ1-5	14	.	CASSERVTYQPQHF	TGTGCCAGCAGTGAGCGGGTAACCTATCAGCCCCAGCATTTT
TRBV6-6	TRBD2	TRBJ2-7	13	.	CASRSGSSYEQYF	TGTGCCAGCAGAAGCGGGAGCTCCTACGAGCAGTACTTC
TRBV24-1	.	TRBJ2-1	13	.	CATSDGYYNEQFF	TGTGCCACCAGTGACGGCTACTACAATGAGCAGTTCTTC
TRBV6-2/TRBV6-3	.	TRBJ1-1	13	.	CASSWGLNTEAFF	TGTGCCAGCAGTTGGGGCCTGAACACTGAAGCTTTCTTT